The clone carrying this TCR beta chain occurred many times. Germline CDR1 and CDR2: SGHAT and FQNNGV. The CDR3 spans 13 residues. V lost 2 bases, J lost 5 bases, and 8 bases lay in between. This sample is part of a study of tumor-infiltrating lymphocytes in primary liver carcinoma. It was unsorted whole blood that yielded blood RNA, and germline DNA was also extracted. The researchers produced TCR beta cDNA from about 510 ng total RNA with a constant-region primer. ARM-PCR, slightly modified, supplied the TCR beta libraries through three nested multiplex PCR rounds. The two initial PCR rounds, around 11 cycles each, used TRBV1-TRBV30 forward and C-beta reverse primers. Each CDR3 protein gets one entry after TCRdb re-called the multiplex PCR reads with MiXCR. The sample consists of about 330,000 distinct CDR3 sequences, 65% of them appearing once.

This rearrangement joins TRBV11-2 to TRBJ2-3, with unresolved D. Material: peripheral blood. This TCR was sampled from a man aged 35 to 55 with primary liver carcinoma and hepatitis B virus infection. CDR3 sequence (DNA): TGTGCCAGCAGCTTAATTGTACTAGATACGCAGTATTTT. The encoded protein is CASSLIVLDTQYF.